This TCR beta chain was recorded in a study of blood T cell repertoires in COVID-19. For the study at large: Spain, Italy and the United States supplied samples that represented acute and convalescent COVID-19. T cells, B-cell-depleted T cells, or PBMCs supplied cDNA or gDNA.

Per the original methods: For nucleated cells, counts were estimated from reference gene primer amplification. Profiling relied on immunoSEQ multiplex PCR, and the TCRdb table lists in-frame clones only, not all of them. The DNA gave D and trimming, while V, J and clone size come from that table. Of more than 85,000 clones in the sample, approximately 78% were seen once. Trimming shortened V by 4 bases and J by 1 base, and 14 bases separated the two germline ends. The length of the CDR3 is 16 residues. Germline CDR1 SGHNT, CDR2 YYREEE (reference sequence). The clonotype comes from a man aged 55 to 69 with active or convalescent COVID-19. The sequencing sample was made of peripheral blood. The J gene is TRBJ2-2, the V gene TRBV5-4; TRBD1 might be the D (8 bases). In DNA form, the CDR3 reads TGTGCCAGCAGCCCACAGGGGGGGCAGAACACCGGGGAGCTGTTTTTT. This translates into CASSPQGGQNTGELFF.